Listed below are T cell receptor beta chains from one sample, sequenced in a study of T cell repertoires in cytomegalovirus infection. Using its own MiXCR run on the reads, TCRdb lists one record per CDR3 protein. This sample has around 120,000 distinct CDR3 sequences, with more than 20% found just once. Antigens for these TCRs are unknown. Specimen: PBMCs, sequenced either directly or after in vitro stimulation (not recorded which). Receptors were obtained from a human donor in good health (CMV status not recorded). Some clones in this sample may be carry-over from other donors' samples. The CDR3 runs from the conserved cysteine through the conserved F or W. D genes are given only for firm matches. For some rows the clone size is stated as once, few or many, or as a class when expanded; others skip it.

clone_size,d_call,v_call,j_call,cdr3_aa,cdr3_nt
.,.,TRBV14,TRBJ2-1,CASSQAIILYNEQFF,TGTGCCAGCAGCCAAGCTATTATTTTATACAATGAGCAGTTCTTC
many,TRBD2,TRBV12-3/TRBV12-4,TRBJ2-4,CASSLARTSGAKNIQYF,TGTGCCAGCAGTTTAGCGCGGACTAGCGGGGCTAAAAACATTCAGTACTTC
few,.,TRBV7-6,TRBJ1-5,CASSLGSPHSNQPQHF,TGTGCCAGCAGCTTAGGATCCCCGCATAGCAATCAGCCCCAGCATTTT
.,TRBD2,TRBV24-1,TRBJ2-1,CATSDLGSGKPYNEQFF,TGTGCCACCAGTGATTTGGGGAGCGGGAAGCCCTACAATGAGCAGTTCTTC
.,.,TRBV6-5,TRBJ1-5,CASSPNPGSNQPQHF,TGTGCCAGCAGTCCTAACCCAGGGAGCAATCAGCCCCAGCATTTT
many,.,TRBV7-8,TRBJ2-1,CASSLAGSTGNEQFF,TGTGCCAGCAGCTTAGCCGGTTCCACAGGGAATGAGCAGTTCTTC
once,.,TRBV13,TRBJ2-1,CASSLGLFNEQFF,TGTGCCAGCAGCTTGGGCCTTTTCAATGAGCAGTTCTTC
few,TRBD1,TRBV4-3,TRBJ2-5,CASSQEEVVTGGETQYF,TGCGCCAGCAGCCAAGAGGAGGTCGTGACAGGGGGAGAGACCCAGTACTTC
few,.,TRBV7-2,TRBJ1-1,CASSPRTRKSLKAFF,TGTGCCAGCAGCCCCCGGACACGAAAGTCGTTGAAAGCTTTCTTT
.,.,TRBV6-5,TRBJ1-2,CASSNDPHNYGYTF,TGTGCCAGCAGCAACGATCCTCATAACTATGGCTACACCTTC
.,TRBD2,TRBV12-3/TRBV12-4,TRBJ2-5,CASRRSGVRGETQYF,TGTGCCAGCCGGCGGAGCGGGGTTAGAGGAGAGACCCAGTACTTC
large,TRBD1,TRBV7-2,TRBJ2-7,CASSLARGQGYEQYF,TGTGCCAGCAGCTTAGCGCGGGGACAGGGCTACGAGCAGTACTTC
.,.,TRBV12-3/TRBV12-4,TRBJ1-6,CASSLMGRAGHSPLHF,TGTGCCAGCAGTCTTATGGGGAGGGCGGGGCATTCACCCCTCCACTTT
.,.,TRBV19,TRBJ1-5,CASKVGRDQPQHF,TGTGCCAGTAAGGTGGGGCGGGATCAGCCCCAGCATTTT
.,TRBD1,TRBV18,TRBJ2-2,CASSDYRGTNTGELFF,TGTGCCAGCTCAGATTACAGGGGGACGAACACCGGGGAGCTGTTTTTT
.,TRBD2,TRBV5-1,TRBJ2-1,CASSPTSGSVNEQFF,TGCGCCAGCAGCCCGACTAGCGGGAGTGTTAATGAGCAGTTCTTC
few,.,TRBV28,TRBJ2-7,CASSQQSGDGRYEQYF,TGTGCCAGCAGCCAACAGTCAGGGGACGGTCGCTACGAGCAGTACTTC
few,TRBD2,TRBV20-1,TRBJ2-1,CSARAPNGGGEQFF,TGCAGTGCTAGAGCACCGAATGGGGGGGGTGAGCAGTTCTTC
few,.,TRBV7-9,TRBJ2-3,CASSLGRAPTDTQYF,TGTGCCAGCAGCTTGGGAAGGGCCCCCACAGATACGCAGTATTTT
medium-sized,TRBD1,TRBV5-4,TRBJ2-1,CASSLGRDRGHNEQFF,TGTGCCAGCAGCTTGGGGCGGGACAGGGGACACAATGAGCAGTTCTTC
.,.,TRBV5-4,TRBJ2-5,CASSRDETETQYF,TGTGCCAGCAGCCGGGACGAAACAGAGACCCAGTACTTC
.,.,TRBV7-2,TRBJ1-2,CASSPSWQGNYGYTF,TGTGCCAGCAGCCCTAGCTGGCAGGGGAACTATGGCTACACCTTC
.,.,TRBV10-3,TRBJ1-2,CAITKEGGYYGYTF,TGTGCCATCACCAAAGAGGGGGGCTACTATGGCTACACCTTC
.,.,TRBV4-1,TRBJ1-2,CASSEDPLTSYYGYTF,TGCGCCAGCAGCGAAGATCCGTTGACTTCTTACTATGGCTACACCTTC
few,TRBD1,TRBV19,TRBJ1-5,CASSIDRGRNQPQHF,TGTGCCAGTAGTATCGACAGGGGACGCAATCAGCCCCAGCATTTT
.,.,TRBV30,TRBJ2-1,CAWSVRSGAEQFF,TGTGCCTGGAGTGTACGGAGTGGAGCTGAGCAGTTCTTC